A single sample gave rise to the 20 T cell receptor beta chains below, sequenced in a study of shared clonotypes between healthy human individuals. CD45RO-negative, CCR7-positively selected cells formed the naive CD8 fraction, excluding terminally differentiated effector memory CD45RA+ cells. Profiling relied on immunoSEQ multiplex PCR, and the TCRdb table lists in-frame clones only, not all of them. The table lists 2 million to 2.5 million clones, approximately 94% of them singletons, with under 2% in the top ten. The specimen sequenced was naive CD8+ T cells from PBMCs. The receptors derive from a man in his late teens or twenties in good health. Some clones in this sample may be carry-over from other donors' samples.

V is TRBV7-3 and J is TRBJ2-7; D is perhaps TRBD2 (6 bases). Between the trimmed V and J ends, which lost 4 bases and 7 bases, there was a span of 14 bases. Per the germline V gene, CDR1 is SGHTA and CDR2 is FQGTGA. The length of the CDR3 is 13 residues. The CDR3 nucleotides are TGTGCCAGCAGCTCCGAGGGAGGATGTGAGCAGTACTTC. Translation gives CASSSEGGCEQYF.

CDR3 in DNA: TGCAGCGTCCTAGGACAGGGGGAATGGGCGATAGATGAGCAGTTCTTC. It specifies CSVLGQGEWAIDEQFF. The chain joins TRBV29-1 to TRBJ2-1; 10 bases agree with TRBD1. Unmatched junction bases numbered 16, after V lost 6 bases and J lost 8 bases. Germline CDR1 SQVTM, CDR2 ANQGSEA. CDR3 length equals 16 residues.

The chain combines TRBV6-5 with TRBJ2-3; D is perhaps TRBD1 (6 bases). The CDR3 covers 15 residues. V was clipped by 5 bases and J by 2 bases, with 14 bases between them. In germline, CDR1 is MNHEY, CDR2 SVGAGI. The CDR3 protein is CASSTEDRNTDTQYF. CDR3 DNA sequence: TGTGCCAGCAGTACCGAAGACAGGAACACAGATACGCAGTATTTT.

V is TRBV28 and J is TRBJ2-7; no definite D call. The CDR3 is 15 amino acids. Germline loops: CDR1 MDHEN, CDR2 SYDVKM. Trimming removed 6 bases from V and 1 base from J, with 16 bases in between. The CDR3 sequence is CASRLLPGQSYEQYF. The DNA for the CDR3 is TGTGCCAGCAGACTCCTTCCCGGGCAGTCCTACGAGCAGTACTTC.

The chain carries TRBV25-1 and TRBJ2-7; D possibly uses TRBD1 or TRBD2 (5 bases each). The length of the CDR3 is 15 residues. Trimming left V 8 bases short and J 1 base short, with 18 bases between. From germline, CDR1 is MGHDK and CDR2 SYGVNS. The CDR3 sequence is CASRGLRGVSYEQYF. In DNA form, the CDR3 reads TGTGCCAGCCGAGGGTTGAGGGGTGTATCCTACGAGCAGTACTTC.

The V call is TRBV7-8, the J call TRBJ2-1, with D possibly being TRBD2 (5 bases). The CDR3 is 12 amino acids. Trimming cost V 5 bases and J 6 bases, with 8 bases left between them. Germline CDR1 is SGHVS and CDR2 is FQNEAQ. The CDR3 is CASSQGLNEQFF. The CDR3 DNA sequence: TGTGCCAGCAGCCAAGGACTCAATGAGCAGTTCTTC.

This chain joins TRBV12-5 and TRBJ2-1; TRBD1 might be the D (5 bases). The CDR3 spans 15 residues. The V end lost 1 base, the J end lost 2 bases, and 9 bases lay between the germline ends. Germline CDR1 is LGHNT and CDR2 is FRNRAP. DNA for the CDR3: TGTGCTAGTGGTTTGGGACAGCTACCCTACAATGAGCAGTTCTTC. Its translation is CASGLGQLPYNEQFF. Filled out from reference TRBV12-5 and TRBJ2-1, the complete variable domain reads DARVTQTPRHKVTEMGQEVTMRCQPILGHNTVFWYRQTMMQGLELLAYFRNRAPLDDSGMPKDRFSAEMPDATLATLKIQPSEPRDSAVYFCASGLGQLPYNEQFFGPGTRLTVL.

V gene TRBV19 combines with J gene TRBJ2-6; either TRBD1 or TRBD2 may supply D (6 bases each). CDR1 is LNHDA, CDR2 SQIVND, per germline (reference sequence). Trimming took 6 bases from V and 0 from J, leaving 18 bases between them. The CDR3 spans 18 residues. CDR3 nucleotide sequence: TGTGCCAGTAGACCCTGGGTGGAGGGGGTCTCTGGGGCCAACGTCCTGACTTTC. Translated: CASRPWVEGVSGANVLTF.

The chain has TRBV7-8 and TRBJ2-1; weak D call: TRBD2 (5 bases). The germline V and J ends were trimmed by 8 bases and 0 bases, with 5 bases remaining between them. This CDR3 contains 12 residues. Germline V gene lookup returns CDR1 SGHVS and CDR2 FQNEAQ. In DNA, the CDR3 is TGTGCCAGCGGGAGCTCCTACAATGAGCAGTTCTTC. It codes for CASGSSYNEQFF.

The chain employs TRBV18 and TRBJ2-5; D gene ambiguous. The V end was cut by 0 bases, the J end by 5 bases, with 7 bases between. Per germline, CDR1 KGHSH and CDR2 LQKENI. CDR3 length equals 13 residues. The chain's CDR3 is CASSPPVSETQYF. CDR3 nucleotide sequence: TGTGCCAGCTCACCACCGGTTTCGGAGACCCAGTACTTC.

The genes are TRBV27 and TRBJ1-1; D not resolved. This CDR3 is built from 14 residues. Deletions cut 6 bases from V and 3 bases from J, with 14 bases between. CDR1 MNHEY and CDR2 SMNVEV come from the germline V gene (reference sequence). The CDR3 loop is CASSPVRRYTEAFF. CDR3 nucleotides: TGTGCCAGCAGCCCGGTCCGACGGTACACTGAAGCTTTCTTT.

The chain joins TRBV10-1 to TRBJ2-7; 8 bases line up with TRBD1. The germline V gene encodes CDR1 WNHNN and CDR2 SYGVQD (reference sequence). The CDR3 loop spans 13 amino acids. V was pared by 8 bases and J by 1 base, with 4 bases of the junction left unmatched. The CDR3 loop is CASSQGASYEQYF. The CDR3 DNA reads TGCGCCAGCTCCCAGGGGGCGTCCTACGAGCAGTACTTC.

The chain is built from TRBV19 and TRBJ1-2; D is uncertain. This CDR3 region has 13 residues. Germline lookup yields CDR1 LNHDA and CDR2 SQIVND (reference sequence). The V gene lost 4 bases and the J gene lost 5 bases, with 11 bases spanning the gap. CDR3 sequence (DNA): TGTGCCAGTAGTACCTGGACTGAGTATGGCTACACCTTC. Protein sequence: CASSTWTEYGYTF.

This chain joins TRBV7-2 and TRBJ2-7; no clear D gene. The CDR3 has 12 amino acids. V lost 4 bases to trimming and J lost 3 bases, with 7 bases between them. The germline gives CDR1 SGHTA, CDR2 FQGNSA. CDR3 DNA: TGTGCCAGCAGCTCTACCCTCTACGAGCAGTACTTC. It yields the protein CASSSTLYEQYF.

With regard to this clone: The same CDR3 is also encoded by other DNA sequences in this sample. As DNA, the CDR3 is TGCGCCAGCAGCTTGGGGACTAGCGGGACATACAATGAGCAGTTCTTC. Amino acids: CASSLGTSGTYNEQFF. The chain links TRBV5-1 to TRBJ2-1, with 12 bases lining up with TRBD2. The CDR3 is made up of 16 amino acids. Germline V gives CDR1 SGHRS, CDR2 YFSETQ. Germline trimming cut 0 bases from V and 4 bases from J; bases unmatched to any gene: 2.

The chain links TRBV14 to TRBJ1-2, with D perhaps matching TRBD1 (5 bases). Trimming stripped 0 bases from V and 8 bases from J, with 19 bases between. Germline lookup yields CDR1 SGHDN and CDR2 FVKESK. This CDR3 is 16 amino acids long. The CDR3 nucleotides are TGTGCCAGCAGCCAAGATCAAAGGGGTGGCCTGGAGGGCTACACCTTC. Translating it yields CASSQDQRGGLEGYTF.

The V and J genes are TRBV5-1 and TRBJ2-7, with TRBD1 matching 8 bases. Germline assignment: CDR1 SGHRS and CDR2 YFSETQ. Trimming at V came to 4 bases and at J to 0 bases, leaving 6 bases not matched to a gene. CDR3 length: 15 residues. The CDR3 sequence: CASSTDRGSSYEQYF. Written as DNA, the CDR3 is TGCGCCAGCAGCACCGACAGGGGAAGCTCCTACGAGCAGTACTTC.

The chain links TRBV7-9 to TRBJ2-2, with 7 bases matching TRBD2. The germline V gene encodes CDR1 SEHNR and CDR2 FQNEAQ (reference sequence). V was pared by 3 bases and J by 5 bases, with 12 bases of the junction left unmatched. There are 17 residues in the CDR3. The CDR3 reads CASSFGPRGVETGELFF. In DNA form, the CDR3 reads TGTGCCAGCAGCTTTGGGCCTCGGGGGGTTGAAACCGGGGAGCTGTTTTTT.

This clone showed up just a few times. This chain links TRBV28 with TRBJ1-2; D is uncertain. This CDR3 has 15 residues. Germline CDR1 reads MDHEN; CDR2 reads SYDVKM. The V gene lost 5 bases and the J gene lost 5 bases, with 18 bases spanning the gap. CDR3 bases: TGTGCCAGCAGTGGTCCCGACGGAGAGAGATATGGCTACACCTTC. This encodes CASSGPDGERYGYTF.

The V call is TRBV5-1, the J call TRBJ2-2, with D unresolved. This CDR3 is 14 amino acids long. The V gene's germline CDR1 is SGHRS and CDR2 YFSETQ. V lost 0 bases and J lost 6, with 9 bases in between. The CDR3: CASSLDLGAGELFF. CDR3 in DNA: TGCGCCAGCAGCTTGGATTTGGGCGCCGGGGAGCTGTTTTTT.